Detailed here is one TCR beta chain. Here immunoSEQ multiplex PCR was the method, and the copy in TCRdb shows in-frame clones only, minus some. The sample includes over 85,000 clones, about nine tenths of them seen just once. The record originates from a study of blood T cell repertoires in COVID-19. Background on the study: PBMCs, B-cell-depleted T cells, or T cells provided the cDNA or gDNA that made up the material.

This CDR3 has 14 amino acids. Germline lookup yields CDR1 SGHNT and CDR2 YENEEA. With 5 bases removed from V and 8 bases from J, the gap between germline ends came to 16 bases. Sequencing used peripheral blood. This receptor was obtained from a woman aged 80 or over with acute or convalescent COVID-19. V and J are TRBV11-3 and TRBJ1-3; possible D gene TRBD1, 6 bases. CDR3 sequence: CASSQQGPSDTIYF. Here the CDR3 DNA reads TGTGCCAGCAGCCAACAGGGACCCTCAGACACCATATATTTT.